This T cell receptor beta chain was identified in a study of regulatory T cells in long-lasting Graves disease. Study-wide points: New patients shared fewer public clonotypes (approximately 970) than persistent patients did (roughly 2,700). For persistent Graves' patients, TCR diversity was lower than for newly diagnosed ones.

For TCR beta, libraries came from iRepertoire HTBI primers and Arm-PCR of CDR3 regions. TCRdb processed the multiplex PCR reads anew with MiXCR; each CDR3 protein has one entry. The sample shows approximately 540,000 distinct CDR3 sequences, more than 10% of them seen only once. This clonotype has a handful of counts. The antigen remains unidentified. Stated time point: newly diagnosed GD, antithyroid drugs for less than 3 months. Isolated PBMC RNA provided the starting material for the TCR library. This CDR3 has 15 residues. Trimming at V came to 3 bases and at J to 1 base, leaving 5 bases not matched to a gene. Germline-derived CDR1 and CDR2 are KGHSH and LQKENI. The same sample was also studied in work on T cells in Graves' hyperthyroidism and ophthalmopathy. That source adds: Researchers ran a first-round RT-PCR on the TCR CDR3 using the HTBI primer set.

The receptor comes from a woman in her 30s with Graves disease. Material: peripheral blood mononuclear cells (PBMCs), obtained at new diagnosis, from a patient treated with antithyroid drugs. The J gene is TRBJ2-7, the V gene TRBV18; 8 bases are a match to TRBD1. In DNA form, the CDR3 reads TGTGCCAGCTCACCGACAGGGGTTGGATCCTACGAGCAGTACTTC. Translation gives CASSPTGVGSYEQYF. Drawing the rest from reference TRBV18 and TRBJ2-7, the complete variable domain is NAGVMQNPRHLVRRRGQEARLRCSPMKGHSHVYWYRQLPEEGLKFMVYLQKENIIDESGMPKERFSAEFPKEGPSILRIQQVVRGDSAAYFCASSPTGVGSYEQYFGPGTRLTVT.